This passage covers 20 T cell receptor beta chains from one sample sequenced in a study of blood T cell repertoires in COVID-19. Data came from immunoSEQ multiplex PCR; TCRdb stores just in-frame clones and leaves some out. The sample lists about 160,000 clones; approximately 80% were seen once. Input material: peripheral blood. The origin of the receptors is a woman older than 75 with acute or convalescent COVID-19.

This clone has only one observation. The CDR3 bases are TGTGCTAGTGGGCCAGGTGGACTAGCGGTTAACAATGAGCAGTTCTTC. This gives the protein CASGPGGLAVNNEQFF. The V gene is TRBV12-5, the J gene TRBJ2-1, with 10 bases matching TRBD2. This CDR3 region has 16 residues. The ends lost 6 bases at V and 5 bases at J; junction bases unmatched: 10. CDR1 and CDR2 from the germline V gene are LGHNT and FRNRAP.

This chain uses TRBV14 with TRBJ2-1, with TRBD2 matching over 11 bases. The CDR3 has 16 residues. The V gene end was trimmed by 3 bases and the J gene end by 9 bases; junction bases not matched to a gene: 10. The germline V gene has CDR1 SGHDN and CDR2 FVKESK. The CDR3 region is CASSQLLAGVKVEQFF. In nucleotides, the CDR3 is TGTGCCAGCAGCCAGCTACTAGCGGGAGTTAAGGTTGAGCAGTTCTTC.

The genes are TRBV21-1 and TRBJ1-6; TRBD1 is the table's D call, not checked against the DNA. TRBV21-1 is deemed a pseudogene. This CDR3 is built from 16 residues. CDR3 residues: CASSTGGGPSPSPLHF. CDR3 bases: TGTGCCAGCAGCACTGGGGGCGGGCCGAGTCCGTCACCCCTCCACTTT.

The V gene is TRBV5-1, the J gene TRBJ1-1; D is perhaps TRBD1 (6 bases). Deletions cut 4 bases from V and 7 bases from J, with 11 bases between. This CDR3 comprises 12 residues. Germline assignment: CDR1 SGHRS and CDR2 YFSETQ. CDR3 amino acids: CASSPGHVEAFF. The CDR3 DNA reads TGCGCCAGCAGCCCGGGACATGTTGAAGCTTTCTTT. The entire variable domain, with the rest obtained from reference TRBV5-1 and TRBJ1-1, is as follows: KAGVTQTPRYLIKTRGQQVTLSCSPISGHRSVSWYQQTPGQGLQFLFEYFSETQRNKGNFPGRFSGRQFSNSRSEMNVSTLELGDSALYLCASSPGHVEAFFGQGTRLTVV.

This chain connects TRBV7-2 to TRBJ2-7; D perhaps matches TRBD1 (8 bases). Germline CDR1 reads SGHTA; CDR2 reads FQGNSA. CDR3 length: 14 amino acids. The germline V and J ends were trimmed by 5 bases and 6 bases, with 17 bases remaining between them. The CDR3 region is CASSPTGGDPEQYF. CDR3 sequence (DNA): TGTGCCAGCAGCCCCACAGGGGGGGACCCCGAGCAGTACTTC.

The chain joins TRBV7-2 to TRBJ1-1; 10 bases line up with TRBD1. Germline-derived CDR1 and CDR2 are SGHTA and FQGNSA. Trimming at V came to 4 bases and at J to 5 bases, leaving 7 bases not matched to a gene. The CDR3 is 15 residues long. The chain's CDR3 is CASSSRQGAVTEAFF. For the CDR3, the DNA is TGTGCCAGCAGCTCTCGACAGGGGGCAGTGACTGAAGCTTTCTTT.

This chain joins TRBV13 and TRBJ2-1; weak D call: TRBD1 (6 bases). Germline V lookup: CDR1 PRHDT, CDR2 FYEKMQ (reference sequence). The CDR3 contains 16 residues. V was pared by 5 bases and J by 0 bases, with 14 bases between. The CDR3, as DNA: TGTGCCAGCAGCATACTAACAGGGAGCTCCTACAATGAGCAGTTCTTC. Protein: CASSILTGSSYNEQFF.

V gene TRBV6-8 combines with J gene TRBJ2-2; D perhaps matches TRBD2 (6 bases). In germline, CDR1 is MNHGY, CDR2 SAAAGT. V lost 1 base, J lost 3 bases, and 9 bases lay in between. This CDR3 is 15 amino acids long. CDR3 nucleotides: TGTGCCAGCAGTTACTTCGGAGGGGACACCGGGGAGCTGTTTTTT. As protein: CASSYFGGDTGELFF.

V usage is TRBV5-4 and J usage is TRBJ1-1, with TRBD1 matching over 7 bases. The CDR3 loop spans 14 amino acids. V lost 5 bases, J lost 5 bases, and 9 bases stayed unmatched. CDR1 and CDR2 from the germline V gene are SGHNT and YYREEE (reference sequence). DNA of the CDR3: TGTGCCAGCAGACCTAGGACAGGCCAGACTGAAGCTTTCTTT. This codes for CASRPRTGQTEAFF.

V usage is TRBV6-6 and J usage is TRBJ2-1, with 7 bases matching TRBD1. This CDR3 comprises 15 residues. Looked up from germline, CDR1 is MNHNY and CDR2 is SVGAGI (reference sequence). Unmatched junction bases numbered 5, after V lost 6 bases and J lost 0 bases. CDR3 amino acids: CASSPGQRSYNEQFF. The CDR3 DNA is TGTGCCAGCAGCCCGGGACAGCGCTCCTACAATGAGCAGTTCTTC.

The chain joins TRBV30 to TRBJ2-2; TRBD1 matches 8 bases. The CDR3 is made up of 14 amino acids. The V gene's germline CDR1 is GTSNPN and CDR2 SVGIG (reference sequence). After removal of 8 bases from V and 0 bases from J, the junction contained 5 bases not matched to a gene. CDR3 nucleotides: TGTGCCCTCAACAGGGGGACGAACACCGGGGAGCTGTTTTTT. Protein: CALNRGTNTGELFF.

In this sample, this clone turned up a few times. The V call is TRBV15, the J call TRBJ1-2, with unresolved D. The CDR3 contains 16 residues. With 0 bases removed from V and 2 bases from J, the gap between germline ends came to 13 bases. Per germline, CDR1 LNHNV and CDR2 YYDKDF (reference sequence). The CDR3 spells CATSRDRGSRNYGYTF. CDR3 nucleotides: TGTGCCACCAGCAGAGATAGAGGGTCCCGAAACTATGGCTACACCTTC.

The V and J genes are TRBV10-1 and TRBJ2-3; the match to TRBD2 covers 14 bases. Germline assignment: CDR1 WNHNN and CDR2 SYGVQD (reference sequence). The CDR3 consists of 17 residues. V gave up 0 bases and J gave up 6 bases; unmatched junction bases: 5. The CDR3 DNA follows: TGCGCCAGCAGTGAGTCCACGGGACTAGCGGGAGTGGATACGCAGTATTTT. This codes for CASSESTGLAGVDTQYF.

This clone was seen a few times. The chain joins TRBV28 to TRBJ2-7, with D possibly TRBD2 on 5 matching bases. Germline V gives CDR1 MDHEN, CDR2 SYDVKM. The CDR3 spans 14 residues. Between the trimmed V and J ends, which lost 3 bases and 2 bases, there was a span of 11 bases. The CDR3 region is CASSLGSRPYEQYF. The DNA for the CDR3 is TGTGCCAGCAGTTTGGGGAGTAGACCCTACGAGCAGTACTTC.

This clone was recorded once. V gene TRBV15 combines with J gene TRBJ1-6; no reliable D call. There are 17 residues in the CDR3. Germline V CDR1 and CDR2: LNHNV, YYDKDF (reference sequence). Trimming removed 1 base from V and 5 bases from J, with 15 bases in between. This CDR3 reads CATSRAVGGPNNSPLHF. The CDR3 DNA reads TGTGCCACCAGCAGAGCTGTCGGAGGGCCGAATAATTCACCCCTCCACTTT.

The gene calls are TRBV5-1 and TRBJ2-3; 10 bases map to TRBD1. This CDR3 is built from 15 residues. J lost 5 bases, V lost 1 base, and 4 bases had no gene match. Germline loops: CDR1 SGHRS, CDR2 YFSETQ. CDR3 amino acids: CASSLQTGGEDTQYF. In nucleotides, the CDR3 is TGCGCCAGCAGCTTGCAGACAGGGGGCGAAGATACGCAGTATTTT. Drawing the rest from reference TRBV5-1 and TRBJ2-3, the complete variable domain is KAGVTQTPRYLIKTRGQQVTLSCSPISGHRSVSWYQQTPGQGLQFLFEYFSETQRNKGNFPGRFSGRQFSNSRSEMNVSTLELGDSALYLCASSLQTGGEDTQYFGPGTRLTVL.

This clone was observed a handful of times. V usage is TRBV28 and J usage is TRBJ1-3; D call uncertain. This CDR3 spans 16 amino acids. Germline loops: CDR1 MDHEN, CDR2 SYDVKM. Trimming stripped 6 bases from V and 0 bases from J, with 15 bases between. The CDR3 is CASRSPVVVSGNTIYF. CDR3 DNA: TGTGCCAGCAGATCTCCGGTGGTGGTCTCTGGAAACACCATATATTTT. The entire variable domain, with the rest obtained from reference TRBV28 and TRBJ1-3, is as follows: DVKVTQSSRYLVKRTGEKVFLECVQDMDHENMFWYRQDPGLGLRLIYFSYDVKMKEKGDIPEGYSVSREKKERFSLILESASTNQTSMYLCASRSPVVVSGNTIYFGEGSWLTVV.

This clone was counted a single time. CDR3 coding DNA: TGTGCCAGCACCGAGGGTCCAGATACGCAGTATTTT. It encodes CASTEGPDTQYF. The chain is built from TRBV7-9 and TRBJ2-3; a possible D gene is TRBD2 (5 bases). Germline CDR1 SEHNR, CDR2 FQNEAQ (reference sequence). The V and J ends lost 7 bases and 4 bases respectively, with 9 bases between them. CDR3 length equals 12 residues.

The chain uses TRBV9 and TRBJ2-1; D is unresolved. The V end lost 0 bases, the J end lost 5 bases, and 6 bases lay between the germline ends. Looked up from germline, CDR1 is SGDLS and CDR2 is YYNGEE. The CDR3 consists of 13 residues. The CDR3, as DNA: TGTGCCAGCAGCGTAGAACTGGACAATGAGCAGTTCTTC. Translation: CASSVELDNEQFF. Full variable domain (rest looked up from reference TRBV9 and TRBJ2-1): DSGVTQTPKHLITATGQRVTLRCSPRSGDLSVYWYQQSLDQGLQFLIQYYNGEERAKGNILERFSAQQFPDLHSELNLSSLELGDSALYFCASSVELDNEQFFGPGTRLTVL.

CDR3 region: CASRKTGGNTEAFF. CDR3 DNA sequence: TGTGCCAGCAGGAAGACAGGGGGCAACACTGAAGCTTTCTTT. This chain links TRBV6-5 with TRBJ1-1; 10 positions match TRBD1. Unmatched junction bases numbered 3, after V lost 6 bases and J lost 2 bases. Germline CDR1 is MNHEY and CDR2 is SVGAGI. This CDR3 comprises 14 residues.